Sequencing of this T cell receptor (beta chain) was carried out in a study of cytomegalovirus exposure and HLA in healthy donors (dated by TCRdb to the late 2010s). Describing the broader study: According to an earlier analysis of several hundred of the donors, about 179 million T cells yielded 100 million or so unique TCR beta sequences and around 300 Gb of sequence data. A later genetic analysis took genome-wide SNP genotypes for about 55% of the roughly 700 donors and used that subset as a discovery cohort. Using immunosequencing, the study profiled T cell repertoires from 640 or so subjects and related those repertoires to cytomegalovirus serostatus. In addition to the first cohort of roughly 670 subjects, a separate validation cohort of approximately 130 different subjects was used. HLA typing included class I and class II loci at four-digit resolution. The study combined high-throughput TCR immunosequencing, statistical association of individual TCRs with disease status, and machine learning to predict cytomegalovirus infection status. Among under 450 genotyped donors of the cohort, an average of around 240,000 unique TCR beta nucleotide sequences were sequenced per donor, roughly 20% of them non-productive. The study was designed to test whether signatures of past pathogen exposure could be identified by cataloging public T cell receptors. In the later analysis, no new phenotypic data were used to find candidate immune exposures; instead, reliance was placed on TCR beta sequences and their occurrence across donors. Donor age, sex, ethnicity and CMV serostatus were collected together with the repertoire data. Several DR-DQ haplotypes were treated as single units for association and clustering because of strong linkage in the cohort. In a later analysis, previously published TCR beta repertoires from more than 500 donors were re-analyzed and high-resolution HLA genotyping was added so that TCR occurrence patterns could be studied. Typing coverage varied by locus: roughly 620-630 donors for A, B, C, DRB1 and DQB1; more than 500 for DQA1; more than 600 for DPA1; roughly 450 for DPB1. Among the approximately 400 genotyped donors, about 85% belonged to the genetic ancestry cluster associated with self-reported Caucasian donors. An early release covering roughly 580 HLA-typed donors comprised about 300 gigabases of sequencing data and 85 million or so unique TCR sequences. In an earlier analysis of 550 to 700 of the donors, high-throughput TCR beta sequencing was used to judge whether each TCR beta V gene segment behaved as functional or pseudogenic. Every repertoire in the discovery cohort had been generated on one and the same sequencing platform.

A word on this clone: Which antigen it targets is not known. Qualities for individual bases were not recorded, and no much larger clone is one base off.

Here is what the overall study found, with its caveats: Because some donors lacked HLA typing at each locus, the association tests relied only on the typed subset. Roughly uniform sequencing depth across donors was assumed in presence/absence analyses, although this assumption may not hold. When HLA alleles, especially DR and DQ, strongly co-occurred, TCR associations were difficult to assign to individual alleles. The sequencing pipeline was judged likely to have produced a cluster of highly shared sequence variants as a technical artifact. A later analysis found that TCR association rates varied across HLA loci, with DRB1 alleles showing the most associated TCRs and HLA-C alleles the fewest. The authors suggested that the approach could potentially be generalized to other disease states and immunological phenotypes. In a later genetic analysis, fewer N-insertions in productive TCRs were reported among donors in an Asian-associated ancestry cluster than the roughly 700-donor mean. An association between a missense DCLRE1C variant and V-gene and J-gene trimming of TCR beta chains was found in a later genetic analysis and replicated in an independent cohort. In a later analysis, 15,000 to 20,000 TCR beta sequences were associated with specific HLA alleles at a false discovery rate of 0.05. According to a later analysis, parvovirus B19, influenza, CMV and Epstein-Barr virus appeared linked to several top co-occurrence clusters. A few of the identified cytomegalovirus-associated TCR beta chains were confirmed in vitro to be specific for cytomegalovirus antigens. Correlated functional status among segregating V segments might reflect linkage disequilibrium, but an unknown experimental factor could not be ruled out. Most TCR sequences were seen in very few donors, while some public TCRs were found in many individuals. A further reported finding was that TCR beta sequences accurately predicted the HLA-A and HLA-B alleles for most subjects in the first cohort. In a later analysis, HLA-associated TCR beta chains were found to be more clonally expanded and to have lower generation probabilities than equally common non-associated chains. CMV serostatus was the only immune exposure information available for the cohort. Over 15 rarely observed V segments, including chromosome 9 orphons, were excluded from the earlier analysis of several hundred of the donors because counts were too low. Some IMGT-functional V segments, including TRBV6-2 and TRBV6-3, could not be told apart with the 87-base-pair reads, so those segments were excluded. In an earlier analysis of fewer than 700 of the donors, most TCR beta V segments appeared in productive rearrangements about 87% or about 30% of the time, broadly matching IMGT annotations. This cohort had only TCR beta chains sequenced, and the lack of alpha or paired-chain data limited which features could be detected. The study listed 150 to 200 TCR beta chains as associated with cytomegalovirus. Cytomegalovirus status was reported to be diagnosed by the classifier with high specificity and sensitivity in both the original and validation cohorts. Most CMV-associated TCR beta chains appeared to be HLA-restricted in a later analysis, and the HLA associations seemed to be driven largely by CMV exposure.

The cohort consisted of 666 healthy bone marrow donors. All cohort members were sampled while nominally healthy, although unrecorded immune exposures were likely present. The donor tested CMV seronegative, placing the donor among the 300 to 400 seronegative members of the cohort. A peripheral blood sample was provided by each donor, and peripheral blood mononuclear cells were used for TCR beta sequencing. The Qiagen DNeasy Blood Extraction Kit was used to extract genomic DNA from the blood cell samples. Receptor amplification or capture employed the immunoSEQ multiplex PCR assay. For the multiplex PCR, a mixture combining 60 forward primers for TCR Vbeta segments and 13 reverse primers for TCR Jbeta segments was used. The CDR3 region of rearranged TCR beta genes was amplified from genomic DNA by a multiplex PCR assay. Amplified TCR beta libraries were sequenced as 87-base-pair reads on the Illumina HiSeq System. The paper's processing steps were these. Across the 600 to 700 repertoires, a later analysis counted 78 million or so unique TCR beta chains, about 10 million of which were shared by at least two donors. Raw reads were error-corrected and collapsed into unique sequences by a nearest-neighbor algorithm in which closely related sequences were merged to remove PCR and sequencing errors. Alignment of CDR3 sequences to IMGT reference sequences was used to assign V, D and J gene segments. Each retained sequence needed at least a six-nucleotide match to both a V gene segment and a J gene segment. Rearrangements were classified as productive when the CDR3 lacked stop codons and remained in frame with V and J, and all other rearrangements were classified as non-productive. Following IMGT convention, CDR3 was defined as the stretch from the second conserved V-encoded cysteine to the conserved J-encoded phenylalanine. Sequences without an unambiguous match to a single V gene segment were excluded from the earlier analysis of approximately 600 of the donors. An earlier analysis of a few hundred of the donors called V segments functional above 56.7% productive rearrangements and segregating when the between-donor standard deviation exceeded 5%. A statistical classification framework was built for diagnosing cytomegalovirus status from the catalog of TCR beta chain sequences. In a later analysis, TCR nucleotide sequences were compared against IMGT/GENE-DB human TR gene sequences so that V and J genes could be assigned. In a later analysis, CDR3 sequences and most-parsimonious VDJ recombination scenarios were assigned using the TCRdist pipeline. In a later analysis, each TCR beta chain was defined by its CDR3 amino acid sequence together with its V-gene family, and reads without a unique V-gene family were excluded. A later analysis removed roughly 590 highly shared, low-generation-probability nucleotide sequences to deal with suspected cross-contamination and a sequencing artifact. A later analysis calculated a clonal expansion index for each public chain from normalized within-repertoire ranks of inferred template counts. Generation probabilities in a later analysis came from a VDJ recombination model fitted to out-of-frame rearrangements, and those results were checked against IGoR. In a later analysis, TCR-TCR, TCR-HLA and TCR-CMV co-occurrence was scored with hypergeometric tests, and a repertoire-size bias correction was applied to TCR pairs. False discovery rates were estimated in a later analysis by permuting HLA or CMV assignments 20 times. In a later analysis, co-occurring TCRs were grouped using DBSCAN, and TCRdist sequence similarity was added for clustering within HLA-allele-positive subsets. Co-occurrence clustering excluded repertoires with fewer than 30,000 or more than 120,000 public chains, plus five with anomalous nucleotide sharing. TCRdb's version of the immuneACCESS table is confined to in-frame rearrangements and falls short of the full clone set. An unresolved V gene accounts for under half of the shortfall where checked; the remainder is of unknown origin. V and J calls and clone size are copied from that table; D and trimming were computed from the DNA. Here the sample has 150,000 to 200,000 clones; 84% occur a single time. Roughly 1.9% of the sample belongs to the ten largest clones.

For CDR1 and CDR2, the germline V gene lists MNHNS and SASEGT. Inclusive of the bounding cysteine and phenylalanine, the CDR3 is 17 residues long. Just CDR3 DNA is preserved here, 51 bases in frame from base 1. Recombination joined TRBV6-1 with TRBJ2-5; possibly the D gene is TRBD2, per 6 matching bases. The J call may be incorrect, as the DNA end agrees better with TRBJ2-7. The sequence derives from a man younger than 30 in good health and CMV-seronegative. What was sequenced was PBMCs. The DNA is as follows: TGTGCCAGCAGTGACCGGGACTTCCACACCCACGCCTACGAGCAGTACTTC. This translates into CASSDRDFHTHAYEQYF.